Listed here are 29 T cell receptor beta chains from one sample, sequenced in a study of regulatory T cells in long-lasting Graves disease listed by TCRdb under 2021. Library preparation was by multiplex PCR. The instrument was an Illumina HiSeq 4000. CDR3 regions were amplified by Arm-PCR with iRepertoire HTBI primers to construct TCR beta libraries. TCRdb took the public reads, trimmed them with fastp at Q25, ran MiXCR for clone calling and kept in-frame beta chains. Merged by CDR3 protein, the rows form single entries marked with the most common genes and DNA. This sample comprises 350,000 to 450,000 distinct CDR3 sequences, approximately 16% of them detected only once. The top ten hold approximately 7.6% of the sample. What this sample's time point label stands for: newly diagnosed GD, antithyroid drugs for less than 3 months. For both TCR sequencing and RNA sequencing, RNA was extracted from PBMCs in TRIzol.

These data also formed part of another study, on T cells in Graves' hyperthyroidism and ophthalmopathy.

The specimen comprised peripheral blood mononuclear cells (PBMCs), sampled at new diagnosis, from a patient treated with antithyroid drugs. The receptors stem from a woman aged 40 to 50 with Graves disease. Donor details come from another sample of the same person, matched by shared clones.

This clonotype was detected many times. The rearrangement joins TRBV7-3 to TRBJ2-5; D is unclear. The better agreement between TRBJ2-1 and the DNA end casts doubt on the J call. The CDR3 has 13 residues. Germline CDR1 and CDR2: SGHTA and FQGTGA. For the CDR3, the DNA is TGTGCCAGCAGCAACTCTATTAGTAATGAGCAGTTCTTC. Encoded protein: CASSNSISNEQFF.

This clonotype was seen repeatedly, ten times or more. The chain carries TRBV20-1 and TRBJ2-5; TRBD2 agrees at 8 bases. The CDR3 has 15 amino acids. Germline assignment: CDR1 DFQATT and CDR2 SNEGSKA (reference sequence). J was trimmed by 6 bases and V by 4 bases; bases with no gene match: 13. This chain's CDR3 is CSAKRENPSAKTQYF. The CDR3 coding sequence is TGCAGTGCTAAGCGGGAGAACCCCAGTGCGAAGACCCAGTACTTC.

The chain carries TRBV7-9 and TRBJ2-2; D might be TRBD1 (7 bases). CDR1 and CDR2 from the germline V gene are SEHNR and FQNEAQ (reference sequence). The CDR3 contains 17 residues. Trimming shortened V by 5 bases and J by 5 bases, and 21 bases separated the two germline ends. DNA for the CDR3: TGTGCCAGCAGCCCCAACCTTCGACAGGGAGGTACCGGGGAGCTGTTTTTT. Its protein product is CASSPNLRQGGTGELFF. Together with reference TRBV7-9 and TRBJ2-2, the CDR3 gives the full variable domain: DTGVSQNPRHKITKRGQNVTFRCDPISEHNRLYWYRQTLGQGPEFLTYFQNEAQLEKSRLLSDRFSAERPKGSFSTLEIQRTEQGDSAMYLCASSPNLRQGGTGELFFGEGSRLTVL.

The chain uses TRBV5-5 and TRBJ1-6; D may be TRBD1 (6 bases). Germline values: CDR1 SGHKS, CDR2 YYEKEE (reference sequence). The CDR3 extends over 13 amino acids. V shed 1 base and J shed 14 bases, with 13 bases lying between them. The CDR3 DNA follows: TGTGCCAGCAGCTTGTCTCGGGGGCTGGCCCTCCACTTT. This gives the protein CASSLSRGLALHF.

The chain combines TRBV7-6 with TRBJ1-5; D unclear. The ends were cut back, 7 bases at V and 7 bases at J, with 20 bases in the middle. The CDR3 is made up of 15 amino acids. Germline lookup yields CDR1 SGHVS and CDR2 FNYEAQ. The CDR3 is CASTFRDLGRQPQHF. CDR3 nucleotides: TGTGCCAGCACCTTCCGCGACCTGGGGAGGCAGCCCCAGCATTTT.

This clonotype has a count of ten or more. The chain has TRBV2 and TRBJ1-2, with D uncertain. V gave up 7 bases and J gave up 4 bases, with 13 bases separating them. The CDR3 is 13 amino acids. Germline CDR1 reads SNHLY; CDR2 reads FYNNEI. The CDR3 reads CASTVGTSYGYTF. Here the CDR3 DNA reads TGTGCCAGCACCGTGGGCACTAGCTATGGCTACACCTTC.

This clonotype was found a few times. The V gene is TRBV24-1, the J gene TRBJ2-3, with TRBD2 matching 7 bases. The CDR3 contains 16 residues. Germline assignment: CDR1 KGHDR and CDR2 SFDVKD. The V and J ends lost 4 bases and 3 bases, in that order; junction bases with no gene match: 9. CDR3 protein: CATSDPTSVSTDTQYF. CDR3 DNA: TGTGCCACCAGTGACCCTACTAGCGTGAGTACAGATACGCAGTATTTT.

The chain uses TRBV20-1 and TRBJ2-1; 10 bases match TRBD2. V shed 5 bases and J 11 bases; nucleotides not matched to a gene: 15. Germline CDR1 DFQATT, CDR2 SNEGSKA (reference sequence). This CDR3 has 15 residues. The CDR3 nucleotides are TGCAGTGCTTCCTCGCTAGCGGGAGCGAGCGATAAGCAGTTCTTC. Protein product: CSASSLAGASDKQFF.

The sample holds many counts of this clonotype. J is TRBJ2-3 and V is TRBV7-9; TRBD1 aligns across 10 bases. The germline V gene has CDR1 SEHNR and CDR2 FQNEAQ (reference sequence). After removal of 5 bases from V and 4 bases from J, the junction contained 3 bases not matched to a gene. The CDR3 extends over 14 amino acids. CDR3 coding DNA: TGTGCCAGCAGCCAGACAGGGGGCCCAGATACGCAGTATTTT. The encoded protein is CASSQTGGPDTQYF. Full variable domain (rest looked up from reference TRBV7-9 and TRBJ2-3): DTGVSQNPRHKITKRGQNVTFRCDPISEHNRLYWYRQTLGQGPEFLTYFQNEAQLEKSRLLSDRFSAERPKGSFSTLEIQRTEQGDSAMYLCASSQTGGPDTQYFGPGTRLTVL.

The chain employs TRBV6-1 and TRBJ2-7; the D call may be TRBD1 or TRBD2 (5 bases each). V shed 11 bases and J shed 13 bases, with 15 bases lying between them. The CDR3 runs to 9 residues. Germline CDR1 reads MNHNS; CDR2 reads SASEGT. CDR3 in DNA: TGTGCCCCCGGGGCGACACCATACTTC. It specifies CAPGATPYF.

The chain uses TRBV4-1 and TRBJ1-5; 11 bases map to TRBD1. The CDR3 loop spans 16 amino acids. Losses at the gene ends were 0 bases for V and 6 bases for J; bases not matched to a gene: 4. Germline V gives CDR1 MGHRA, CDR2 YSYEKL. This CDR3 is CASSQDLGTGGQPQHF. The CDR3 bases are TGCGCCAGCAGCCAAGATCTGGGGACAGGGGGTCAGCCCCAGCATTTT.

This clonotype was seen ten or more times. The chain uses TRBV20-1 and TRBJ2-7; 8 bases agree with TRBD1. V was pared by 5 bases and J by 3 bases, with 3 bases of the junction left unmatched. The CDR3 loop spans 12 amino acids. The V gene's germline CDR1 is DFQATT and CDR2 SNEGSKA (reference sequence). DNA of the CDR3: TGCAGTGCTGACAGGGGTGACTACGAGCAGTACTTC. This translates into CSADRGDYEQYF.

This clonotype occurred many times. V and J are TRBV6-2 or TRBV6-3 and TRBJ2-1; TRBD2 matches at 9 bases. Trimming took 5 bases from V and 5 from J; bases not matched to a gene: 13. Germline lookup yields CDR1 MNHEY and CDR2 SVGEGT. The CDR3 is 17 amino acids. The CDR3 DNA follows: TGTGCCAGCAGTCTGCGACCTAGCGGGGCGGAGAACAATGAGCAGTTCTTC. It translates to CASSLRPSGAENNEQFF.

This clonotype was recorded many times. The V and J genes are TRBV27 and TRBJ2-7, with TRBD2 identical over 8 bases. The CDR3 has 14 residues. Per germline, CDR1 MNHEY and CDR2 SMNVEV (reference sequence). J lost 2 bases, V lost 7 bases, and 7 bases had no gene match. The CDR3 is CASNPGAGAYEQYF. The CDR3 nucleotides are TGTGCCAGCAACCCCGGAGCGGGGGCCTACGAGCAGTACTTC.

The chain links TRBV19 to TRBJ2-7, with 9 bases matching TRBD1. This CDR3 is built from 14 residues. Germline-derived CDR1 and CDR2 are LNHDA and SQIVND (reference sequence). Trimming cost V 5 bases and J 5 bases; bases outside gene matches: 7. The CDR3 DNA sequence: TGTGCCAGTAGTTTACCGGGACAGGGAAACGAGCAGTACTTC. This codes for CASSLPGQGNEQYF.

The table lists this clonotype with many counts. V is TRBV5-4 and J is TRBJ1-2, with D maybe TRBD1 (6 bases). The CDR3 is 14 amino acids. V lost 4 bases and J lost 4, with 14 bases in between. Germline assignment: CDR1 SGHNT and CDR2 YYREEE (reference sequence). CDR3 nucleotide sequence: TGTGCCAGCAGCACCAGGGGTGGCGGCTATGGCTACACCTTC. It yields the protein CASSTRGGGYGYTF.

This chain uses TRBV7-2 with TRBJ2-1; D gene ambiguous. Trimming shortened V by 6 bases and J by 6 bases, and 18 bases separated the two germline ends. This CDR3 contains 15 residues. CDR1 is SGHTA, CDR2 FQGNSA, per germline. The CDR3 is CASRPDPMRINEQFF. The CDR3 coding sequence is TGTGCCAGCAGACCCGACCCAATGCGGATCAATGAGCAGTTCTTC.

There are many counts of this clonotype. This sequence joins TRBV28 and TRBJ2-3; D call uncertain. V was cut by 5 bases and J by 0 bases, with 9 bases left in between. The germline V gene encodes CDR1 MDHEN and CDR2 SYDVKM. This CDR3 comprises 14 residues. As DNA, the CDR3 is TGTGCCAGCAGTGAGCCAGCGAGCACAGATACGCAGTATTTT. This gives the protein CASSEPASTDTQYF.

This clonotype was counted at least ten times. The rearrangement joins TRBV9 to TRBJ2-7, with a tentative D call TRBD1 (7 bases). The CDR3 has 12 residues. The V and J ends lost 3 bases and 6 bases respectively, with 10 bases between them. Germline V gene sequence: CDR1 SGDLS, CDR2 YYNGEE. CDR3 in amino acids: CASSGQGGEQYF. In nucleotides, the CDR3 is TGTGCCAGCAGCGGACAGGGAGGCGAGCAGTACTTC.

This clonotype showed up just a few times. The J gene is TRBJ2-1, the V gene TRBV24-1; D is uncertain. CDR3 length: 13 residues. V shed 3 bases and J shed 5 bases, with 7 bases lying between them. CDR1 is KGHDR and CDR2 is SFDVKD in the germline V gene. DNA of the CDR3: TGTGCCACCAGTGATAGGGCCCACAATGAGCAGTTCTTC. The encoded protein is CATSDRAHNEQFF.

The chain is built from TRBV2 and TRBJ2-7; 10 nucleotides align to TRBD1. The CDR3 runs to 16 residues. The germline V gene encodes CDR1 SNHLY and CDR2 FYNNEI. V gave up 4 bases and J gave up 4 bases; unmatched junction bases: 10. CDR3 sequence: CASSVWTGTGEYEQYF. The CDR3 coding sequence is TGTGCCAGCAGTGTATGGACCGGGACAGGGGAATACGAGCAGTACTTC.

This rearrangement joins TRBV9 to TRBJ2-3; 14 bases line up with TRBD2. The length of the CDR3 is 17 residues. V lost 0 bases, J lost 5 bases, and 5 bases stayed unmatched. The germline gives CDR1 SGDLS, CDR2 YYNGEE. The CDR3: CASSVAGGLAGGDTQYF. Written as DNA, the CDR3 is TGTGCCAGCAGCGTAGCAGGCGGACTAGCGGGAGGAGATACGCAGTATTTT.

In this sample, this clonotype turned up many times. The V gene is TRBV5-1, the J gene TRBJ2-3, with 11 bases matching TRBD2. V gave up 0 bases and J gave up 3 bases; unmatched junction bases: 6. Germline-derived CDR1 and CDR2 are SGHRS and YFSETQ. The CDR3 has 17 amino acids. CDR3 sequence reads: CASSLEATSGNTDTQYF. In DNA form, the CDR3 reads TGCGCCAGCAGCTTGGAGGCGACTAGCGGGAATACAGATACGCAGTATTTT.

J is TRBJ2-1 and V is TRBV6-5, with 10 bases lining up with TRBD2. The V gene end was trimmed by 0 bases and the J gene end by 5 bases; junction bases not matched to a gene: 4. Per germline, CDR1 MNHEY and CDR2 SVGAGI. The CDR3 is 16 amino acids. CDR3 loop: CASSYSASGGHNEQFF. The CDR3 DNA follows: TGTGCCAGCAGTTACTCAGCTAGCGGGGGACACAATGAGCAGTTCTTC.

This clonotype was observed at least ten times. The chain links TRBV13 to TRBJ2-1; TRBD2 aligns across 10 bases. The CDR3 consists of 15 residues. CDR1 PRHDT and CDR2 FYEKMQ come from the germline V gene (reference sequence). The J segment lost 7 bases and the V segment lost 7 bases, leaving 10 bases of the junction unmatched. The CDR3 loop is CASTLRGLARNEQFF. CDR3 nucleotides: TGTGCCAGCACCCTCCGGGGACTAGCGCGTAATGAGCAGTTCTTC.

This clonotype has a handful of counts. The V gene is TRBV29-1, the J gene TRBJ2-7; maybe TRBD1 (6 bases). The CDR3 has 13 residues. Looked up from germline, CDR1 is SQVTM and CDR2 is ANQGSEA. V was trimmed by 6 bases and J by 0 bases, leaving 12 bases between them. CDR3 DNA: TGCAGCGTACGGAAGGACAGCTCCTACGAGCAGTACTTC. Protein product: CSVRKDSSYEQYF.

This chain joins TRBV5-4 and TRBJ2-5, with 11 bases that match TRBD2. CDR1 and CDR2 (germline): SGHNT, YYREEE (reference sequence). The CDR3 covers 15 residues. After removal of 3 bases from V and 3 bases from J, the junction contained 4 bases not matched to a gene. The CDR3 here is CASSYPLAGEETQYF. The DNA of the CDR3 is TGTGCCAGCAGCTACCCACTAGCGGGAGAAGAGACCCAGTACTTC.

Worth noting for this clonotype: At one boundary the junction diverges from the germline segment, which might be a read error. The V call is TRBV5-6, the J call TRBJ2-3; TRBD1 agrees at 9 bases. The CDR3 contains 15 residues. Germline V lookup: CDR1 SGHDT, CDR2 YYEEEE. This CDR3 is CASSSGQGYADTRYF. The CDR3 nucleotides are TGTGCCAGCAGCTCGGGACAGGGCTACGCAGATACGCGGTATTTT.

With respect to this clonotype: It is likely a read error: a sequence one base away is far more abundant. CDR3 DNA sequence: TGTGCCAGCAGCAGGACAGGGCCACAGCAGTACTTC. Encoded protein: CASSRTGPQQYF. V is TRBV2 and J is TRBJ2-3; TRBD1 matches 8 bases. The J call may be mistaken, given a closer DNA end match to TRBJ2-7. Germline CDR1 reads SNHLY; CDR2 reads FYNNEI. The CDR3 spans 12 residues.